Listed below are T cell receptor beta chains from one sample, sequenced in a study of immune evolution from preneoplasia to lung adenocarcinoma. Clones were sequenced by immunoSEQ multiplex PCR, and TCRdb holds only the in-frame ones, with some missing. The table shows about 6,500 clones, with about 80% occurring only once. What was sequenced was FFPE lung adenocarcinoma in situ tissue. The receptors derive from a donor of 70 years or more with lung adenocarcinoma. Both conserved end residues are part of each CDR3. The D gene is left open where the match is weak. Where a row states a size, it is once, few, many or the class of an expanded clone; other rows omit it.

>TRBJ1-4|NA|once|TRBV6-1
TGTGCCAGCAGTGAAGGAGGAATGGATGAAAAACTGTTTTTT
CASSEGGMDEKLFF
>TRBJ2-5|NA|NA|TRBV5-1
TGCGCCAGCAGCCAAGGACAGTTGGAAGAGACCCAGTACTTC
CASSQGQLEETQYF
>TRBJ2-6|NA|NA|TRBV5-5
TGTGCCAGCAGCTTTCGGGTGACAGGTGGCCTCGGGGCCAACGTCCTGACTTTC
CASSFRVTGGLGANVLTF
>TRBJ2-5|TRBD2|NA|TRBV30
TGTGCCTGGAGTCGGGGACTAGCGGGAGAGGAGACCCAGTACTTC
CAWSRGLAGEETQYF
>TRBJ2-1|NA|NA|TRBV11-3
TGTGCCAGCAGCTTAGATGGCAGGACCCTCGGCAATGAGCAGTTCTTC
CASSLDGRTLGNEQFF
>TRBJ2-1|NA|NA|TRBV7-2
TGTGCCAGCCGGGAGAACCCAAACAATGAGCAGTTCTTC
CASRENPNNEQFF
>TRBJ2-1|TRBD2|NA|TRBV5-1
TGCGCCAGCAGCATAGGACTAGCGGGAGGCTCCTACAATGAGCAGTTCTTC
CASSIGLAGGSYNEQFF
>TRBJ1-5|TRBD1|NA|TRBV2
TGTGCCAGCAGTCCGGGACAGGGGGGGTATGGCAATCAGCCCCAGCATTTT
CASSPGQGGYGNQPQHF
>TRBJ1-3|NA|once|TRBV9
TGTGCCAGCAGCGCGGGGGGGCTGAGCTCTGGAAACACCATATATTTT
CASSAGGLSSGNTIYF
>TRBJ2-2|TRBD1|NA|TRBV5-1
TGCGCCAGCAGATCCGGGACAGGGGGCACCGGGGAGCTGTTTTTT
CASRSGTGGTGELFF
>TRBJ2-1|TRBD1|NA|TRBV6-4
TGTGCCAGCAGCACCGGGACAGGGGACTACAATGAGCAGTTCTTC
CASSTGTGDYNEQFF
>TRBJ2-7|NA|NA|TRBV27
TGTGCCAGCAGTTTGGTTAGGGAAGGCGAGCAGTACTTC
CASSLVREGEQYF
>TRBJ2-7|NA|NA|TRBV4-2
TGTGCCAGCAGCCAAGATCTCCGGGGTTCCTACGAGCAGTACTTC
CASSQDLRGSYEQYF
>TRBJ2-1|NA|NA|TRBV20-1
TGCAGTGCTAGCCCAGGGACTGAGCAGTTCTTC
CSASPGTEQFF
>TRBJ1-2|TRBD1|NA|TRBV5-1
TGCGCCAGCAGCATTGGACAGGGTTTTCAATATGGCTACACCTTC
CASSIGQGFQYGYTF
>TRBJ1-2|NA|NA|TRBV7-9
TGTGCCAGCAGCTTGGGATCGGACTATGGCTACACCTTC
CASSLGSDYGYTF
>TRBJ2-7|NA|NA|TRBV7-2
TGTGCCAGCAGCTTAGGGACATCGGAGCCCCGGCAGTACTTC
CASSLGTSEPRQYF
>TRBJ1-5|NA|NA|TRBV29-1
TGCAGCCCTGACAGTTGGGGTACGCCCCAGCATTTT
CSPDSWGTPQHF
>TRBJ2-1|TRBD1|NA|TRBV12-5
TGTGCTAGTGGTTTCCTCCTAGGGGGCCGAGGGTACAATGAGCAGTTCTTC
CASGFLLGGRGYNEQFF
>TRBJ2-2|NA|NA|TRBV14
TGTGCCAGCAGCCCGTTTGGGGGCGGGATAGGCACCGGGGAGCTGTTTTTT
CASSPFGGGIGTGELFF
>TRBJ2-1|NA|once|TRBV9
TGTGCCAGCAGCGTAGCATCGAGGGGCCATGAGCAGTTCTTC
CASSVASRGHEQFF
>TRBJ2-1|TRBD2|once|TRBV9
TGTGCCAGCAGCGCTAGCGGGGTTTCCTACAATGAGCAGTTCTTC
CASSASGVSYNEQFF
>TRBJ1-2|NA|NA|TRBV5-1
TGCGCCAGCAGCTTGAATCAGGGCTACACCTTC
CASSLNQGYTF
>TRBJ2-1|TRBD1|once|TRBV5-1
TGCGCCAGCAGCTTGTCAGGGGGCAGGAATGAGCAGTTCTTC
CASSLSGGRNEQFF
>TRBJ1-1|NA|few|TRBV4-1
TGCGCCAGCAGTGGGAGAGGAGCTTTCTTT
CASSGRGAFF
>TRBJ2-7|TRBD1|NA|TRBV4-1
TGCGCCAGCAGCCCGACAGGGACGTACGAGCAGTACTTC
CASSPTGTYEQYF
>TRBJ2-2|TRBD1|once|TRBV30
TGTGCCTGGAGTCGCGGGGGTCAGGGGACAGGGGTCGGGGAGCTGTTTTTT
CAWSRGGQGTGVGELFF
>TRBJ2-7|TRBD2|NA|TRBV6-1
TGTGCCAGCGAGGAAAGCGGGGGAACCTACGAGCAGTACTTC
CASEESGGTYEQYF
>TRBJ1-1|NA|NA|TRBV18
TGTGCCAGCTCAGGGGGCAAGAACACTGAAGCTTTCTTT
CASSGGKNTEAFF
>TRBJ2-1|TRBD2|few|TRBV10-1
TGCGCCAGCAGTGAGTTGTCTAGCGGCCATAATGAGCAGTTCTTC
CASSELSSGHNEQFF
>TRBJ2-5|TRBD2|NA|TRBV6-6
TGTGCCAGCAGTTACTCGACTAGCGGGAGTCTGGAGACCCAGTACTTC
CASSYSTSGSLETQYF
>TRBJ2-7|TRBD1|NA|TRBV6-5
TGTGCCAGCAGTGGGGACAGGGGCTACGAGCAGTACTTC
CASSGDRGYEQYF
>TRBJ2-7|NA|NA|TRBV7-6
TGTGCCAGCAGCTTAGCGGGACTTTCGGAGCAGTACTTC
CASSLAGLSEQYF
>TRBJ1-1|TRBD1|NA|TRBV5-1
TGCGCCAGCAGCTCCGGACAGGGGGCAAAGAACACTGAAGCTTTCTTT
CASSSGQGAKNTEAFF
>TRBJ2-1|TRBD2|once|TRBV6-4
TGTGCCAGCAGCCCGGGACTAGCGGGGGACTACAATGAGCAGTTCTTC
CASSPGLAGDYNEQFF
>TRBJ1-1|NA|NA|TRBV28
TGTGCCAGCAGCCGAGGCGGTGGGGGGGCTGAAGCTTTCTTT
CASSRGGGGAEAFF
>TRBJ2-7|NA|NA|TRBV13
TGTGCCAGCAGCTTCAGGGGTTACGAGCAGTACTTC
CASSFRGYEQYF
>TRBJ2-5|TRBD1|NA|TRBV30
TGTGCCTGGAGTGTACGATCAGCGGACAGGGGGCCGCAGTACTTC
CAWSVRSADRGPQYF
>TRBJ1-3|NA|NA|TRBV7-2
TGTGCCAGCAGCTTAGGTGGGGGGAACACCATATATTTT
CASSLGGGNTIYF
>TRBJ1-5|TRBD1|NA|TRBV18
TGTGCCAGCTCATCCGGACAGGGTGTGAATCAGCCCCAGCATTTT
CASSSGQGVNQPQHF
>TRBJ2-7|NA|NA|TRBV4-1
TGCGCCAGCAGCCAAGAAACTAGCAGAGAGCAGTACTTC
CASSQETSREQYF
>TRBJ2-7|NA|NA|TRBV9
TGTGCCAGCAGCGTGAGACCCCTCGGCTACGAGCAGTACTTC
CASSVRPLGYEQYF
>TRBJ1-1|NA|NA|TRBV5-1
TGCGCCAGCAGCTTGGAGGGCAGGGGAGAAGCTTTCTTT
CASSLEGRGEAFF
>TRBJ2-2|TRBD1|NA|TRBV11-3
TGTGCCAGCAGCACAGGACAGGGGGGCGGGGAGCTGTTTTTT
CASSTGQGGGELFF
>TRBJ1-1|NA|NA|TRBV30
TGTGCCTGGACCAAATCGAGGGGGGCCACTGAAGCTTTCTTT
CAWTKSRGATEAFF
>TRBJ2-3|NA|NA|TRBV14
TGTGCCAGCAGCCAATCGGGGGCTAGCACAGATACGCAGTATTTT
CASSQSGASTDTQYF
>TRBJ2-7|TRBD1|NA|TRBV5-8
TGTGCCAGCAGCGTAACCGGGACAGGGGACGAGCAGTACTTC
CASSVTGTGDEQYF
>TRBJ2-1|NA|NA|TRBV5-8
TGTGCCAGCAGCTTGGTCCCAGGCTACAATGAGCAGTTCTTC
CASSLVPGYNEQFF
>TRBJ2-3|TRBD2|NA|TRBV7-7
TGTGCTAGCAGCTCCACGACTAGCGGCACGCAGTATTTT
CASSSTTSGTQYF
>TRBJ1-1|TRBD1|NA|TRBV28
TGTGCCAGCAGTTCCCACAGGGGGCTCACTGAAGCTTTCTTT
CASSSHRGLTEAFF
>TRBJ2-7|TRBD1|NA|TRBV11-1
TGTGCCAGCAGCCCCGCAACCCAACAGGGGACCACCTACGAGCAGTACTTC
CASSPATQQGTTYEQYF
>TRBJ1-2|TRBD1|NA|TRBV9
TGTGCCAGCAGCGAGATAGGGGACAGGGGCTATGGCTACACCTTC
CASSEIGDRGYGYTF
>TRBJ1-5|TRBD1|NA|TRBV19
TGTGCCAGTAGTACAATAGACAGGGACAATCAGCCCCAGCATTTT
CASSTIDRDNQPQHF
>TRBJ2-7|NA|NA|TRBV6-5
TGTGCCAGCAGTGGATCACAGAGCTACGAGCAGTACTTC
CASSGSQSYEQYF
>TRBJ1-6|NA|few|TRBV11-2
TGTGCCAGCAGCTTGCGTCTCATTAATTCACCCCTCCACTTT
CASSLRLINSPLHF
>TRBJ1-1|TRBD1|NA|TRBV19
TGTGCCAGTAGTACAGAGGGACAGGGAGTAAAAACTGAAGCTTTCTTT
CASSTEGQGVKTEAFF
>TRBJ1-1|TRBD1|NA|TRBV9
TGTGCCAGCAGCGCCTCCACTGGACTTCCGGGACAGATGAACACTGAAGCTTTCTTT
CASSASTGLPGQMNTEAFF